A selection of T cell receptor beta chains follows, all from one sample in a study of T-cell reconstitution after alpha-beta-depleted transplantation in children. TCRdb reanalysed the PCR reads using MiXCR and keeps one entry per CDR3 protein. The top ten clones hold approximately 4.1% of a sample with over 150,000 distinct CDR3 sequences, 6.3% of them seen once. Sample: PBMCs, taken before TCRalphabeta/CD19-depleted stem cell transplant. The receptors were sampled from a girl in the first two years of life with combined immunodeficiency, due to receive a stem cell transplant. Each CDR3 is given with its conserved first and last residue. A D gene is named only where the DNA matches it firmly. Expanded clones are given a class, and other clones once, few, many or no size at all.

clone_size,v_call,cdr3_length,j_call,d_call,cdr3_nt,cdr3_aa
many,TRBV6-2/TRBV6-3,14,TRBJ2-2,NA,TGTGCCACCACTTTACAGGGGAACACCGGGGAGCTGTTTTTT,CATTLQGNTGELFF
many,TRBV28,19,TRBJ2-3,NA,TGTGCCAGCAGTACCCGGGTACATCGTGAAGGGTCATACACAGATACGCAGTATTTT,CASSTRVHREGSYTDTQYF
NA,TRBV19,14,TRBJ2-7,NA,TGTGCCAGTAGTATTATGCAGGGGTCCTACGAGCAGTACTTC,CASSIMQGSYEQYF
many,TRBV9,16,TRBJ2-6,TRBD1,TGTGCCAGCAGCAATACAGGGGGGTCTGGGGCCAACGTCCTGACTTTC,CASSNTGGSGANVLTF
NA,TRBV12-3/TRBV12-4,14,TRBJ1-1,NA,TGTGCCAGCAGCATAAGCGGGGTGAACACTGAAGCTTTCTTT,CASSISGVNTEAFF
many,TRBV28,16,TRBJ2-7,NA,TGTGCCAGCAGTTCCCTTGTTCAGGCCCTTAACTACGAGCAGTACTTC,CASSSLVQALNYEQYF
few,TRBV5-1,17,TRBJ1-2,TRBD1,TGCGCCAGCAGCTCCGGGACAGGGGGCCAAGTAGACTATGGCTACACCTTC,CASSSGTGGQVDYGYTF
many,TRBV18,14,TRBJ2-7,TRBD1,TGTGCCAGCTCACCGGGACAGGGGAACAGCGAGCAGTACTTC,CASSPGQGNSEQYF
many,TRBV12-3/TRBV12-4,16,TRBJ1-3,NA,TGTGCCAGCAGTTTTATAATTTCATCGGACCGAAACACCATATATTTT,CASSFIISSDRNTIYF
many,TRBV5-1,16,TRBJ2-2,TRBD2,TGCGCCAGCAGCTTGGTCCCAGCGGGGGACACCGGGGAGCTGTTTTTT,CASSLVPAGDTGELFF
few,TRBV4-3,14,TRBJ2-7,NA,TGCGCCAGCAGCCAAGTCCGGGGTACCTACGAGCAGTACTTC,CASSQVRGTYEQYF
NA,TRBV6-5,13,TRBJ1-4,NA,TGTGCCAGCAGTTACGGAGGGGATGAAAAACTGTTTTTT,CASSYGGDEKLFF
many,TRBV11-2,14,TRBJ2-2,NA,TGTGCCAGCAGCTTAGATCTAAACACCGGGGAGCTGTTTTTT,CASSLDLNTGELFF
many,TRBV7-9,17,TRBJ1-2,NA,TGTGCCAGCAGCTTAGCTGCTGTTGGCAGCTTTAACTATGGCTACACCTTC,CASSLAAVGSFNYGYTF
many,TRBV10-3,14,TRBJ2-2,NA,TGTGCCATCACCGCAGCTTGGGGCACCGGGGAGCTGTTTTTT,CAITAAWGTGELFF
many,TRBV20-1,11,TRBJ1-2,NA,TGCAGTGCTAGAGTAGGGTTTGGCTACACCTTC,CSARVGFGYTF
NA,TRBV4-3,16,TRBJ2-7,NA,TGCGCCAGCAGCCAAGTCCTCCAACAGGGTTCCTACGAGCAGTACTTC,CASSQVLQQGSYEQYF
many,TRBV12-3/TRBV12-4,15,TRBJ2-3,NA,TGTGCCAGCATCCTGAGGCGGCTCGCCACAGATACGCAGTATTTT,CASILRRLATDTQYF
many,TRBV24-1,17,TRBJ2-5,NA,TGTGCCACCAGTGACAACTACGACAGGGCGGGGAAAGAGACCCAGTACTTC,CATSDNYDRAGKETQYF
many,TRBV14,16,TRBJ2-1,NA,TGTGCCAGCAGCCAAGAAACGGGGTACACCTACAATGAGCAGTTCTTC,CASSQETGYTYNEQFF
many,TRBV10-3,14,TRBJ2-5,NA,TGTGCCATCAGTGAGAAGACAGGCCAAGAGACCCAGTACTTC,CAISEKTGQETQYF
NA,TRBV7-2,14,TRBJ2-3,NA,TGTGCCAGCAGCTTAGGTCTGAGTATCAATACGCAGTATTTT,CASSLGLSINTQYF
many,TRBV4-2,18,TRBJ2-7,NA,TGTGCCAGCAGCCAAGGTTGGAGGTCCGCGGCCCCTTCCTACGAGCAGTACTTC,CASSQGWRSAAPSYEQYF
many,TRBV7-2,15,TRBJ1-1,NA,TGTGCCAGCAGCTATGGCGGCAGCGGACTCACTGAAGCTTTCTTT,CASSYGGSGLTEAFF
many,TRBV15,15,TRBJ2-1,NA,TGTGCCACCAGGCTTGGGAATCCTTTGAACAATGAGCAGTTCTTC,CATRLGNPLNNEQFF
many,TRBV10-3,15,TRBJ1-2,TRBD1,TGTGCCATCAGTGATCACCGGGACAGAAGATATGGCTACACCTTC,CAISDHRDRRYGYTF
NA,TRBV2,14,TRBJ2-5,NA,TGTGCCAGCAGTGAAGACCGGTACCAAGAGACCCAGTACTTC,CASSEDRYQETQYF
many,TRBV28,15,TRBJ2-7,NA,TGTGCCAGCAGTTTGGACGGGGTTTTGGTCTACGAGCAGTACTTC,CASSLDGVLVYEQYF
many,TRBV29-1,14,TRBJ1-1,NA,TGCAGCGTTGACCTACAGGGTATGAACACTGAAGCTTTCTTT,CSVDLQGMNTEAFF
many,TRBV3-1,13,TRBJ2-3,NA,TGTGCCAGCAGCCCCCCGCGTGCGGATACGCAGTATTTT,CASSPPRADTQYF
many,TRBV2,15,TRBJ1-5,NA,TGTGCCAGCAGTGAAAGGATTTATAGCAATCAGCCCCAGCATTTT,CASSERIYSNQPQHF
few,TRBV5-1,14,TRBJ1-1,TRBD1,TGCGCCAGCAGCTTCCGGACAGGGATAGATGAAGCTTTCTTT,CASSFRTGIDEAFF
many,TRBV15,17,TRBJ2-2,TRBD2,TGTGCCACCAGCAGAGATTCGACTAGCGGAAACACCGGGGAGCTGTTTTTT,CATSRDSTSGNTGELFF
many,TRBV12-3/TRBV12-4,16,TRBJ2-3,NA,TGTGCCAGCCACCCCCCGACGGCCGGTGGCACAGATACGCAGTATTTT,CASHPPTAGGTDTQYF
many,TRBV5-6,12,TRBJ2-7,NA,TGTGCCAGCAGGGCCGGACACGACGAGCAGTACTTC,CASRAGHDEQYF
many,TRBV20-1,15,TRBJ2-7,NA,TGCAGTGCTAGAAGGAGCGGCGCCTCCTCCTACGAGCAGTACTTC,CSARRSGASSYEQYF
many,TRBV27,17,TRBJ2-5,TRBD1,TGTGCCAGCAGTTTTTACCGGGACAGTCTGCCTCAAGAGACCCAGTACTTC,CASSFYRDSLPQETQYF
NA,TRBV5-1,12,TRBJ1-2,NA,TGCGCCAGCAGCTTACACTCCTATGGCTACACCTTC,CASSLHSYGYTF
NA,TRBV28,16,TRBJ2-7,NA,TGTGCCAGCAGTTTATCCCCCTACTATTGGGGCTACGAGCAGTACTTC,CASSLSPYYWGYEQYF
many,TRBV28,15,TRBJ2-4,NA,TGTGCCAGCAAGAGTGAACGCAGGGCCAAAAACATTCAGTACTTC,CASKSERRAKNIQYF
NA,TRBV4-1,17,TRBJ1-2,TRBD1,TGCGCCAGCAGCCAAGTATACACCACGGGACAGATATATGGCTACACCTTC,CASSQVYTTGQIYGYTF
many,TRBV12-3/TRBV12-4,14,TRBJ2-4,NA,TGTGCCAGCAGTTTTCCCTCGGGGAAAGACATTCAGTACTTC,CASSFPSGKDIQYF